This T cell receptor beta chain was retrieved from a study of T cells in localized non-small cell lung cancer. Remarks on this clone: Its antigen is not known.

Study-level results: Analysis by sequencing included only one tumor region, so heterogeneity remains possible. The appearance of a median 57 of the top 100 tumor clones was seen in adjacent lung. Exceeding tumor, uninvolved adjacent lung had the highest T cell clonality. Greater T cell density in blood accompanied longer overall survival.

The CDR3 has 12 amino acids. V dropped 2 bases and J dropped 4 bases, with 6 bases sitting between them. The germline V gene has CDR1 SGHNT and CDR2 YYREEE (reference sequence). Assay: immunoSEQ multiplex PCR; the TCRdb copy retains only in-frame clones and omits some. The sample lists 100,000 to 150,000 clones, roughly 90% occurring once. The V and J genes are TRBV5-4 and TRBJ2-5; D might be TRBD2 (6 bases). The sequence came from a female donor aged 60 or older with stage I lung adenocarcinoma. The input for sequencing was peripheral blood, taken before any cancer treatment. CDR3 sequence (DNA): TGTGCCAGCAGCTTAGCGGGAGAGACCCAGTACTTC. Translation: CASSLAGETQYF.